The 2 T cell receptor beta chains given below trace back to one sample, sequenced in a study of response to subunit inactivated influenza vaccine. TCRdb independently ran MiXCR on the RT-PCR reads; one entry per CDR3 protein. Among about 480,000 distinct CDR3 sequences listed, over 10% were seen once. The source was PBMCs from blood, collected about 40 days after vaccination. These receptor sequences come from a man aged 45-60 years who received an inactivated influenza vaccine.

The rearrangement links TRBV4-2 to TRBJ2-7, with D perhaps given as TRBD1 or TRBD2 (5 bases each). From germline, CDR1 is LGHNA and CDR2 YNFKEQ. The CDR3 runs to 16 residues. Trimming removed 0 bases at V and 2 bases at J, with 14 bases between. The CDR3 loop is CASSQDHGQGAYEQYF. The CDR3 DNA is TGTGCCAGCAGCCAAGATCACGGGCAGGGAGCCTACGAGCAGTACTTC.

The chain has TRBV7-2 and TRBJ2-1; no firm D call. V was cut by 5 bases and J by 5 bases, with 10 bases left in between. Germline V lookup: CDR1 SGHTA, CDR2 FQGNSA. CDR3 length equals 13 residues. The CDR3 here is CASSPTFDNEQFF. The DNA of the CDR3 is TGTGCCAGCAGCCCAACCTTTGACAATGAGCAGTTCTTC. Looking up the rest from reference TRBV7-2 and TRBJ2-1 gives the full variable domain: GAGVSQSPSNKVTEKGKDVELRCDPISGHTALYWYRQSLGQGLEFLIYFQGNSAPDKSGLPSDRFSAERTGGSVSTLTIQRTQQEDSAVYLCASSPTFDNEQFFGPGTRLTVL.